This T cell receptor (beta chain) came from a study of graft-versus-host responses after intestinal transplantation. The study, taken as a whole, reports: Allograft graft-versus-host to host-versus-graft clonal ratios ran high in patients with graft-donor T cell macrochimerism.

Only in-frame clones appear in the TCRdb table, and some are missing; sequencing was by immunoSEQ multiplex PCR. Of about 88,000 clones listed, 85% to 90% are singletons. With V trimmed by 2 bases and J by 2 bases, 7 bases remained unmatched. The CDR3 has 16 amino acids. CDR1 and CDR2 (germline): MNHEY, SVGAGI. Details on this clone: As yet, its antigen is unknown.

The sequencing here drew on unstimulated CD4+ T cells sorted from spleen or lymph node cells, taken before intestinal transplant. The chain is built from TRBV6-5 and TRBJ2-3; 7 bases agree with TRBD2. The source is a human donor who received an intestinal transplant. The CDR3 sequence: CASSYAGRGSTDTQYF. CDR3 DNA sequence: TGTGCCAGCAGTTACGCCGGGCGGGGGTCCACAGATACGCAGTATTTT.